The 13 T cell receptor beta chains presented below share a single source sample, sequenced in a study of control samples from healthy donors and cancer patients. Sequenced by immunoSEQ multiplex PCR; TCRdb stores in-frame clones only, minus some. This sample yields 190,000 or so clones, of which about 93% are seen a single time; about 1.6% belongs to the top ten. Source material: blood. The receptors come from a man aged 18-30 years in good health.

The rearrangement joins TRBV2 to TRBJ2-4, with 9 bases aligning to TRBD2. Trimming cost V 0 bases and J 8 bases; bases outside gene matches: 5. This CDR3 has 15 amino acids. CDR1 and CDR2 (germline): SNHLY, FYNNEI. The CDR3 sequence: CASSEALAGAYIQYF. The CDR3, as DNA: TGTGCCAGCAGTGAAGCACTAGCGGGTGCGTACATTCAGTACTTC.

V usage is TRBV27 and J usage is TRBJ1-5; no reliable D call. This CDR3 comprises 16 residues. Germline CDR1 is MNHEY and CDR2 is SMNVEV (reference sequence). V lost 1 base and J lost 0, with 10 bases in between. The CDR3 DNA sequence: TGTGCCAGCAGTTTATTTACGGGGAATAGCAATCAGCCCCAGCATTTT. Amino acids: CASSLFTGNSNQPQHF.

The chain employs TRBV9 and TRBJ2-6; 11 bases map to TRBD2. The ends lost 4 bases at V and 0 bases at J; junction bases unmatched: 18. This CDR3 is 22 amino acids long. Germline V gives CDR1 SGDLS, CDR2 YYNGEE. The CDR3 region has the DNA TGTGCCAGCAGCTTCCAAGAAGCTAGCGGGGGGCCTCTGAGCTCTGGGGCCAACGTCCTGACTTTC. It is translated as CASSFQEASGGPLSSGANVLTF.

CDR3 sequence reads: CASSSTSGGFVGNEQFF. CDR3 nucleotides: TGCGCCAGCAGCTCGACTAGCGGGGGCTTCGTCGGGAATGAGCAGTTCTTC. The V call is TRBV5-1, the J call TRBJ2-1, with 12 bases matching TRBD2. The CDR3 runs 17 residues. The germline gives CDR1 SGHRS, CDR2 YFSETQ. V was clipped by 3 bases and J by 7 bases; unmatched bases: 11.

The chain joins TRBV5-1 to TRBJ1-1; TRBD1 matches 8 bases. The V gene's germline CDR1 is SGHRS and CDR2 YFSETQ. The CDR3 contains 15 residues. The ends lost 3 bases at V and 2 bases at J; junction bases unmatched: 6. The CDR3 region is CASSSGGQVNTEAFF. DNA of the CDR3: TGCGCCAGCAGCTCCGGGGGACAGGTCAACACTGAAGCTTTCTTT.

The genes are TRBV18 and TRBJ2-7; the D gene is possibly TRBD1 (7 bases). This CDR3 has 15 residues. V lost 3 bases, J lost 1 base, and 13 bases lay in between. Germline CDR1 reads KGHSH; CDR2 reads LQKENI. The CDR3 sequence: CASSPNPGGSYEQYF. CDR3 sequence (DNA): TGTGCCAGCTCACCCAATCCAGGGGGGTCCTACGAGCAGTACTTC.

The genes are TRBV3-1 (or the pseudogene TRBV3-2) and TRBJ2-7; 7 positions match TRBD2. CDR1 is LGHDT and CDR2 is YNNKEL in the germline V gene (reference sequence). The CDR3 totals 15 residues. With 1 base clipped from V and 0 bases from J, the junction kept 3 bases outside the gene matches. In DNA form, the CDR3 reads TGTGCCAGCAGCCAAGGAGCGGGATACTCCTACGAGCAGTACTTC. This encodes CASSQGAGYSYEQYF.

The V and J genes are TRBV2 and TRBJ1-2, with D perhaps TRBD1 (5 bases). The germline CDR1 and CDR2 sequences are SNHLY and FYNNEI. V was pared by 5 bases and J by 5 bases, with 15 bases between. The CDR3 is 14 residues long. CDR3 sequence (DNA): TGTGCCAGCAGTATTCCGTCAGGGTTATATGGCTACACCTTC. Translated: CASSIPSGLYGYTF.

V is TRBV7-3 and J is TRBJ2-6; 10 bases are shared with TRBD1. The germline gives CDR1 SGHTA, CDR2 FQGTGA. V lost 6 bases and J lost 2; bases outside the gene matches: 7. The CDR3 is made up of 17 amino acids. The CDR3 bases are TGTGCCAGCAGGGGCGGGGACAGGGGAGCTGGGGCCAACGTCCTGACTTTC. Residues: CASRGGDRGAGANVLTF.

The chain combines TRBV18 with TRBJ1-2, with 8 bases lining up with TRBD1. Germline CDR1 and CDR2: KGHSH and LQKENI. Trimming took 1 base from V and 4 from J; bases not matched to a gene: 2. The CDR3 totals 14 residues. The chain's CDR3 is CASSPQGQAYGYTF. CDR3 DNA sequence: TGTGCCAGCTCACCACAGGGACAGGCCTATGGCTACACCTTC.

The genes are TRBV12-5 and TRBJ2-5; D unclear. The CDR3 covers 13 residues. Per germline, CDR1 LGHNT and CDR2 FRNRAP. The V end was cut by 2 bases, the J end by 5 bases, with 9 bases between. This CDR3 reads CASGLRLEETQYF. The CDR3 coding sequence is TGTGCTAGTGGTTTGCGCCTTGAGGAGACCCAGTACTTC.

This clone was observed once. The chain is built from TRBV30 and TRBJ1-6; 7 nucleotides agree with TRBD1. With V trimmed by 4 bases and J by 6 bases, 3 bases remained unmatched. The CDR3 length is 13 residues. In germline, CDR1 is GTSNPN, CDR2 SVGIG (reference sequence). The CDR3, as DNA: TGTGCCTGGATGGGACAGCTTAATTCACCCCTCCACTTT. This translates into CAWMGQLNSPLHF.

The V and J genes are TRBV6-5 and TRBJ2-1, with TRBD2 matching 8 bases. CDR3 length equals 14 residues. The germline V gene has CDR1 MNHEY and CDR2 SVGAGI. J lost 10 bases, V lost 6 bases, and 11 bases had no gene match. The CDR3 spells CASRGERGPREQFF. CDR3 in DNA: TGTGCCAGCAGAGGAGAGCGGGGGCCTCGAGAGCAGTTCTTC.